These 27 T cell receptor beta chains were all obtained from the same sample, sequenced in a study of cytomegalovirus exposure and HLA in healthy donors. Amplification used 60 Vbeta primers and 13 Jbeta primers. Profiled with immunoSEQ multiplex PCR; TCRdb holds only in-frame clones, not every one. Of tens of thousands of clones in the sample, around 83% were seen once. Sequenced input: PBMCs. All receptors come from a human donor in good health.

The chain couples TRBV2 to TRBJ2-7; 9 positions agree with TRBD1. J gave up 2 bases and V 5 bases, and 13 bases lay outside the gene matches. CDR1 is SNHLY, CDR2 FYNNEI, per germline. This CDR3 has 17 amino acids. The CDR3 here is CASSTGWVGDRAYEQYF. The CDR3, as DNA: TGTGCCAGCAGTACAGGATGGGTTGGGGACAGGGCCTACGAGCAGTACTTC. Drawing the rest from reference TRBV2 and TRBJ2-7, the complete variable domain is EPEVTQTPSHQVTQMGQEVILRCVPISNHLYFYWYRQILGQKVEFLVSFYNNEISEKSEIFDDQFSVERPDGSNFTLKIRSTKLEDSAMYFCASSTGWVGDRAYEQYFGPGTRLTVT.

This clone turned up a few times. At one end, the junction sequence differs from germline, possibly due to a read error. The V call is TRBV7-9, the J call TRBJ1-1, with D uncertain. In germline, CDR1 is SEHNR, CDR2 FQNEAQ (reference sequence). This CDR3 spans 12 amino acids. CDR3 nucleotides: TGTTCCAGCAGCGTAGACTCCACTGAAGCTTTCTTT. Protein product: CSSSVDSTEAFF.

The chain carries TRBV7-8 and TRBJ1-5; D ambiguous. The V end was cut by 9 bases, the J end by 4 bases, with 16 bases between. Germline V gene data show CDR1 as SGHVS and CDR2 as FQNEAQ. The CDR3 contains 14 residues. CDR3 DNA sequence: TGTGCCAGTTCAAAATCACTCCCAAATCAGCCCCAGCATTTT. Translation: CASSKSLPNQPQHF. The variable domain in full, completed from reference TRBV7-8 and TRBJ1-5, reads GAGVSQSPRYKVAKRGQDVALRCDPISGHVSLFWYQQALGQGPEFLTYFQNEAQLDKSGLPSDRFFAERPEGSVSTLKIQRTQQEDSAVYLCASSKSLPNQPQHFGDGTRLSIL.

V and J are TRBV7-2 and TRBJ2-4; 8 bases agree with TRBD1. This CDR3 contains 15 residues. Germline lookup yields CDR1 SGHTA and CDR2 FQGNSA. With V trimmed by 5 bases and J by 9 bases, 12 bases remained unmatched. CDR3 nucleotides: TGTGCCAGCAGCACAATTAGACAGGGGATCGGCATTCAGTACTTC. This encodes CASSTIRQGIGIQYF.

This clone was observed once. The J gene is TRBJ2-5, the V gene TRBV5-1, with TRBD2 as a possible D gene (6 bases). This CDR3 spans 15 amino acids. Trimming shortened V by 0 bases and J by 5 bases, and 14 bases separated the two germline ends. Per the germline V gene, CDR1 is SGHRS and CDR2 is YFSETQ. CDR3 sequence reads: CASSLGAAGMETQYF. CDR3 nucleotide sequence: TGCGCCAGCAGCTTGGGGGCCGCGGGAATGGAGACCCAGTACTTC.

V is TRBV5-1 and J is TRBJ1-1; tentatively, D is TRBD1 (5 bases). Trimming removed 4 bases at V and 1 base at J, with 14 bases between. Germline V lookup: CDR1 SGHRS, CDR2 YFSETQ. This CDR3 has 15 residues. The CDR3 DNA follows: TGCGCCAGCAGCATGCACGGGGGGGAGAACACTGAAGCTTTCTTT. Its protein product is CASSMHGGENTEAFF.

The gene calls are TRBV10-3 and TRBJ2-5; 11 bases line up with TRBD2. Unmatched junction bases numbered 9, after V lost 4 bases and J lost 5 bases. CDR1 is ENHRY and CDR2 is SYGVKD in the germline V gene. The CDR3 sequence is 16 residues long. CDR3 nucleotides: TGTGCCATCAGTGCGCCCCTAGCGGGGGGCTCGGAGACCCAGTACTTC. Its translation is CAISAPLAGGSETQYF.

The table lists this clone with a count of one. V gene TRBV5-3 combines with J gene TRBJ1-1, with D tentatively TRBD1 (6 bases). TRBV5-3 is marked as an open reading frame, function uncertain. The CDR3 is made up of 14 amino acids. Trimming pared 2 bases from V and 10 bases from J, leaving 18 bases between. CDR3 sequence: CARSFGPAGVGAFF. In DNA form, the CDR3 reads TGTGCCAGAAGCTTCGGGCCGGCAGGGGTTGGAGCTTTCTTT.

The rearrangement links TRBV15 to TRBJ2-4; 7 bases line up with TRBD1. The V segment lost 0 bases and the J segment 6 bases; nucleotides outside the gene matches: 11. This CDR3 is 17 amino acids long. Germline V gene data show CDR1 as LNHNV and CDR2 as YYDKDF (reference sequence). CDR3 sequence reads: CATSRDKTDRFANIQYF. The CDR3 DNA sequence: TGTGCCACCAGCAGAGATAAAACGGACAGGTTTGCAAACATTCAGTACTTC.

This clone was seen a handful of times. The genes are TRBV18 and TRBJ2-7, with D possibly matching TRBD2 (5 bases). CDR3 size: 16 residues. Germline V gene data show CDR1 as KGHSH and CDR2 as LQKENI. Trimming removed 5 bases from V and 2 bases from J, with 19 bases in between. The CDR3 DNA reads TGTGCCAGCTCATCCCGGGCCGGGGTAAGAACCTACGAGCAGTACTTC. This encodes CASSSRAGVRTYEQYF.

The rearrangement links TRBV7-2 to TRBJ1-5; D remains ambiguous. CDR3 length: 12 amino acids. Deletions cut 4 bases from V and 5 bases from J, with 6 bases between. The germline V gene has CDR1 SGHTA and CDR2 FQGNSA. CDR3 nucleotide sequence: TGTGCCAGCAGCTGGCAATATCAGCCCCAGCATTTT. Protein product: CASSWQYQPQHF.

The V call is TRBV5-5, the J call TRBJ1-1, with 7 bases that match TRBD1. Trimming cost V 4 bases and J 1 base; bases outside gene matches: 4. CDR1 and CDR2 from the germline V gene are SGHKS and YYEKEE (reference sequence). The CDR3 has 14 residues. CDR3 loop: CASSLDRANTEAFF. The CDR3 DNA follows: TGTGCCAGCAGCCTTGACAGGGCGAACACTGAAGCTTTCTTT.

The chain is built from TRBV10-1 and TRBJ1-6; 12 bases map to TRBD1. Germline CDR1 and CDR2: WNHNN and SYGVQD (reference sequence). Germline trimming cut 11 bases from V and 6 bases from J; bases unmatched to any gene: 14. This CDR3 has 17 residues. This chain's CDR3 is CASSPGQGALSNSPLHF. DNA of the CDR3: TGCGCCTCTTCCCCGGGACAGGGGGCTTTATCTAATTCACCCCTCCACTTT.

The V gene is TRBV7-8, the J gene TRBJ2-3, with a possible D match to TRBD2 (6 bases). The CDR3 loop spans 15 amino acids. Deletions cut 5 bases from V and 10 bases from J, with 22 bases between. CDR1 SGHVS and CDR2 FQNEAQ come from the germline V gene. The CDR3 protein is CASSTGGVSFSAQYF. The DNA for the CDR3 is TGTGCCAGCAGCACAGGAGGGGTTTCGTTCTCGGCGCAGTATTTT.

V gene TRBV7-6 combines with J gene TRBJ2-2, with 11 positions matching TRBD1. This CDR3 has 16 residues. The ends lost 0 bases at V and 7 bases at J; junction bases unmatched: 4. Germline CDR1 is SGHVS and CDR2 is FNYEAQ. The CDR3 sequence: CASSLAGQGVIGELFF. The CDR3 region has the DNA TGTGCCAGCAGCTTAGCGGGACAGGGGGTTATCGGGGAGCTGTTTTTT. Filled out from reference TRBV7-6 and TRBJ2-2, the complete variable domain reads GAGVSQSPRYKVTKRGQDVALRCDPISGHVSLYWYRQALGQGPEFLTYFNYEAQQDKSGLPNDRFSAERPEGSISTLTIQRTEQRDSAMYRCASSLAGQGVIGELFFGEGSRLTVL.

The chain couples TRBV5-1 to TRBJ2-5; 9 nucleotides match TRBD1. Germline trimming cut 0 bases from V and 5 bases from J; bases unmatched to any gene: 5. Per germline, CDR1 SGHRS and CDR2 YFSETQ. This CDR3 region has 15 residues. CDR3 protein: CASSLGDRDMETQYF. CDR3 DNA: TGCGCCAGCAGCTTGGGGGACAGGGATATGGAGACCCAGTACTTC.

The rearrangement links TRBV7-2 to TRBJ1-5; a weak D match, TRBD1 (6 bases). The V end was cut by 3 bases, the J end by 6 bases, with 9 bases between. Germline-derived CDR1 and CDR2 are SGHTA and FQGNSA. CDR3 length: 13 residues. The CDR3 is CASSFTQGQPQHF. CDR3 DNA: TGTGCCAGCAGCTTCACACAGGGTCAGCCCCAGCATTTT.

The rearrangement joins TRBV7-2 to TRBJ2-7, with 8 bases aligning to TRBD1. The CDR3 sequence is 16 residues long. Trimming cost V 3 bases and J 0 bases; bases outside gene matches: 7. The germline gives CDR1 SGHTA, CDR2 FQGNSA. Written as DNA, the CDR3 is TGTGCCAGCAGCTTGGACAGGGCACTGAGCTCCTACGAGCAGTACTTC. Its translation: CASSLDRALSSYEQYF.

The CDR3, as DNA: TGTGCCAGCAGTTCAGGGTGGGGACACACAGATACGCAGTATTTT. Protein sequence: CASSSGWGHTDTQYF. The J gene is TRBJ2-3, the V gene TRBV7-6; TRBD1 is a possible D gene (6 bases). Looked up from germline, CDR1 is SGHVS and CDR2 is FNYEAQ. Deletions cut 6 bases from V and 2 bases from J, with 15 bases between. This CDR3 spans 15 amino acids.

This rearrangement joins TRBV19 to TRBJ2-3; TRBD2 is a possible D gene (5 bases). Germline V gives CDR1 LNHDA, CDR2 SQIVND (reference sequence). The CDR3 spans 17 residues. The V end lost 0 bases, the J end lost 0 bases, and 13 bases lay between the germline ends. The DNA for the CDR3 is TGTGCCAGTAGTATAGATATCGGCACTAGGAGCACAGATACGCAGTATTTT. The encoded protein is CASSIDIGTRSTDTQYF.

The V gene is TRBV5-1, the J gene TRBJ2-1; 10 bases fit TRBD2. The CDR3 is 16 amino acids. V shed 0 bases and J 8 bases; nucleotides not matched to a gene: 8. Per the germline V gene, CDR1 is SGHRS and CDR2 is YFSETQ. This CDR3 is CASSLVASGSIDEQFF. The CDR3 nucleotides read TGCGCCAGCAGCTTGGTGGCTAGCGGGAGTATCGATGAGCAGTTCTTC.

The chain is built from TRBV5-1 and TRBJ2-3; D might be TRBD2 (5 bases). CDR3 size: 16 residues. CDR1 and CDR2 from the germline V gene are SGHRS and YFSETQ. V was trimmed by 1 base and J by 1 base, leaving 13 bases between them. The CDR3 reads CASSLIGVEGTDTQYF. CDR3 sequence (DNA): TGCGCCAGCAGCTTGATCGGGGTTGAAGGCACAGATACGCAGTATTTT.

The chain has TRBV7-2 and TRBJ2-7, with TRBD2 matching over 10 bases. Germline trimming cut 1 base from V and 4 bases from J; bases unmatched to any gene: 7. Germline V gene lookup returns CDR1 SGHTA and CDR2 FQGNSA. The CDR3 spans 16 residues. The CDR3 region has the DNA TGTGCCAGCAGCTTAGGGCCTAGCGGGAGTGGGTACGAGCAGTACTTC. Its protein is CASSLGPSGSGYEQYF. Combining the CDR3 with reference TRBV7-2 and TRBJ2-7 gives the whole variable domain GAGVSQSPSNKVTEKGKDVELRCDPISGHTALYWYRQSLGQGLEFLIYFQGNSAPDKSGLPSDRFSAERTGGSVSTLTIQRTQQEDSAVYLCASSLGPSGSGYEQYFGPGTRLTVT.

The chain links TRBV30 to TRBJ1-4; 9 bases line up with TRBD1. With 7 bases clipped from V and 7 bases from J, the junction kept 4 bases outside the gene matches. Germline assignment: CDR1 GTSNPN and CDR2 SVGIG (reference sequence). The CDR3 has 12 amino acids. The CDR3 DNA sequence: TGTGCCTCAACAGGGGGCGGTGAAAAACTGTTTTTT. Its protein is CASTGGGEKLFF.

V usage is TRBV9 and J usage is TRBJ2-3; the match to TRBD2 covers 10 bases. Germline CDR1 is SGDLS and CDR2 is YYNGEE. This CDR3 spans 16 amino acids. Trimming at V came to 2 bases and at J to 2 bases, leaving 5 bases not matched to a gene. CDR3 in DNA: TGTGCCAGCAGCGTTTCTAGCGGGAGAATCACAGATACGCAGTATTTT. Amino acid sequence: CASSVSSGRITDTQYF. The complete variable domain, with remaining parts taken from reference TRBV9 and TRBJ2-3, reads DSGVTQTPKHLITATGQRVTLRCSPRSGDLSVYWYQQSLDQGLQFLIQYYNGEERAKGNILERFSAQQFPDLHSELNLSSLELGDSALYFCASSVSSGRITDTQYFGPGTRLTVL.

This rearrangement joins TRBV4-2 to TRBJ1-1; 12 positions agree with TRBD1. The CDR3 has 15 amino acids. Trimming took 4 bases from V and 7 from J; bases not matched to a gene: 7. Germline CDR1 and CDR2: LGHNA and YNFKEQ. The CDR3 loop is CASSPGQGAPGEAFF. DNA of the CDR3: TGTGCCAGCAGCCCGGGACAGGGGGCGCCAGGTGAAGCTTTCTTT.

This clone showed up just a few times. The chain couples TRBV6-4 to TRBJ2-3, with 9 bases that match TRBD2. CDR3 length equals 14 residues. V lost 2 bases to trimming and J lost 4 bases; unmatched junction nucleotides: 1. CDR1 and CDR2 from the germline V gene are MRHNA and SNTAGT. The chain's CDR3 is CASSDAGGPDTQYF. The DNA of the CDR3 is TGTGCCAGCAGTGACGCGGGAGGGCCAGATACGCAGTATTTT.